The entry that follows covers one T cell receptor beta chain sequence. This entry belongs to a study of blood T cell repertoires in COVID-19. Study background: Acute and convalescent COVID-19 specimens originated in the United States, Italy and Spain. Sources were T cells, B-cell-depleted T cells, or PBMCs; the material itself was cDNA or gDNA.

Authors' methods: Estimated nucleated cell counts came from reference gene primer amplification. Only in-frame clones appear in the TCRdb table, and some are missing; sequencing was by immunoSEQ multiplex PCR. The V and J calls and clone size come from that table; D and trimming were worked out from the DNA. The data show about 250,000 clones, about four fifths seen once. The CDR3 runs to 15 residues. Trimming removed 0 bases from V and 8 bases from J, with 16 bases in between. Germline CDR1 reads GTSNPN; CDR2 reads SVGIG (reference sequence). This clonotype was obtained from an elderly man with acute or convalescent COVID-19. Input material: peripheral blood. The V and J genes are TRBV30 and TRBJ1-4; maybe TRBD1 (5 bases). The CDR3 DNA reads as TGTGCCTGGAGTGTACGTTGGGCGGGGGGAGAAAAACTGTTTTTT. As protein: CAWSVRWAGGEKLFF.